Listed below are T cell receptor beta chains from one sample, sequenced in a study of T cell responses to AZD1222 COVID-19 vaccine. Assay: immunoSEQ multiplex PCR; the TCRdb copy retains only in-frame clones and omits some. The data contain fewer than 150,000 clones, over 85% of them singletons. The input for sequencing was peripheral blood, taken 28 days after the second AZD1222 dose. These receptors originate from an adult who received the AZD1222 COVID-19 vaccine. CDR3s include the opening cysteine and the closing phenylalanine or tryptophan. Fields, in order: D gene, clone size, V gene, J gene, CDR3 protein, CDR3 DNA. D genes are given only for firm matches. Rows give clone size only sometimes, using once, few, many, or a class for an expanded clone.

-,-,TRBV7-9,TRBJ2-1,CASSLGPWNEQFF,TGTGCCAGCAGCTTAGGTCCTTGGAATGAGCAGTTCTTC
TRBD2,-,TRBV27,TRBJ2-5,CASSPTFGSGGERVTQYF,TGTGCCAGCAGTCCTACCTTCGGGAGCGGGGGGGAAAGAGTGACCCAGTACTTC
-,-,TRBV19,TRBJ1-2,CASSSSGGQSEVRYGYTF,TGTGCCAGTAGTTCCAGCGGGGGCCAGTCCGAAGTCCGTTATGGCTACACCTTC
TRBD1,-,TRBV24-1,TRBJ1-2,CATSDDRQGQTNYGYTF,TGTGCCACCAGTGATGATCGACAGGGCCAAACTAACTATGGCTACACCTTC
TRBD2,-,TRBV18,TRBJ2-3,CASLTSGETDTQYF,TGTGCCAGCTTGACTAGCGGGGAAACAGATACGCAGTATTTT
TRBD2,-,TRBV3-1/TRBV3-2,TRBJ2-3,CASSQTSGGADTQYF,TGTGCCAGCAGCCAAACTAGCGGGGGGGCAGATACGCAGTATTTT
-,-,TRBV7-9,TRBJ1-3,CASSPRGASGNTIYF,TGTGCCAGCAGCCCACGGGGGGCCTCTGGAAACACCATATATTTT
-,-,TRBV30,TRBJ2-2,CAWSAEGSGELFF,TGTGCCTGGAGTGCCGAGGGGTCCGGGGAGCTGTTTTTT
TRBD1,-,TRBV6-6,TRBJ1-2,CASSQTGGGYGYTF,TGTGCCAGCAGCCAGACAGGGGGCGGCTATGGCTACACCTTC
-,-,TRBV29-1,TRBJ1-1,CSVVGIRWGRVRNTEAFF,TGCAGCGTTGTCGGGATCAGATGGGGGAGGGTGCGGAACACTGAAGCTTTCTTT
-,once,TRBV7-8,TRBJ1-5,CASSSRRNQPQHF,TGTGCCAGCAGCTCCCGCAGGAATCAGCCCCAGCATTTT
TRBD1,-,TRBV5-8,TRBJ2-1,CASSFGAGGSYNEQFF,TGTGCCAGCAGCTTCGGTGCAGGGGGCTCCTACAATGAGCAGTTCTTC
-,-,TRBV7-9,TRBJ2-1,CASRAGGRGNEQFF,TGTGCCAGCAGAGCCGGGGGTCGGGGAAATGAGCAGTTCTTC
TRBD1,-,TRBV11-2,TRBJ2-7,CASSLAARQGAIEQYF,TGTGCCAGCAGCTTAGCCGCAAGACAGGGGGCGATCGAGCAGTACTTC
-,-,TRBV12-3/TRBV12-4,TRBJ1-2,CASSFWELSGYTF,TGTGCCAGCAGTTTCTGGGAGCTCTCTGGCTACACCTTC
-,-,TRBV15,TRBJ2-1,CATSRDRSSYNEQFF,TGTGCCACCAGCAGAGATCGGAGCTCCTACAATGAGCAGTTCTTC
-,-,TRBV7-8,TRBJ2-1,CASSLGTLSSYNEQFF,TGTGCCAGCAGCCTCGGAACCTTGAGCTCCTACAATGAGCAGTTCTTC
TRBD1,-,TRBV19,TRBJ2-2,CASSTPGTGRNTGELFF,TGTGCCAGTAGTACGCCAGGGACAGGCCGGAACACCGGGGAGCTGTTTTTT
TRBD1,-,TRBV25-1,TRBJ1-1,CASSELTGPRTEAFF,TGTGCCAGCAGTGAATTGACAGGGCCGCGGACTGAAGCTTTCTTT
TRBD1,few,TRBV5-1,TRBJ2-1,CASSLRQGSYNEQFF,TGCGCCAGCAGCCTTAGACAGGGGAGCTACAATGAGCAGTTCTTC
-,-,TRBV28,TRBJ1-2,CASRTLRGEVYGYTF,TGTGCCAGCAGAACCCTGAGGGGCGAAGTCTATGGCTACACCTTC
-,-,TRBV14,TRBJ2-7,CASSQDRGKNGLYEQYF,TGTGCCAGCAGCCAAGATCGAGGGAAAAACGGGCTCTACGAGCAGTACTTC
-,-,TRBV2,TRBJ1-2,CASSEGQSYGYTF,TGTGCCAGCAGTGAAGGGCAGTCCTATGGCTACACCTTC
-,-,TRBV4-1,TRBJ1-6,CASSQGPAGLINSPLHF,TGCGCCAGCAGCCAAGGACCAGCTGGACTCATAAATTCACCCCTCCACTTT
-,once,TRBV5-5,TRBJ2-7,CASSLQAASYEQYF,TGTGCCAGCAGCTTGCAAGCAGCCTCCTACGAGCAGTACTTC
TRBD1,-,TRBV6-5,TRBJ2-7,CASRGTGVVEQYF,TGTGCCAGCAGGGGAACAGGGGTAGTCGAGCAGTACTTC
-,-,TRBV12-3/TRBV12-4,TRBJ2-7,CASSFLIYEQYF,TGTGCCAGCAGTTTTCTAATCTACGAGCAGTACTTC
-,-,TRBV6-6,TRBJ1-2,CASSYSGLYGYTF,TGTGCCAGCAGTTACTCCGGGCTCTATGGCTACACCTTC
TRBD1,-,TRBV19,TRBJ1-2,CASSIWAQGGSGYTF,TGTGCCAGTAGTATCTGGGCCCAGGGGGGGAGCGGCTACACCTTC
TRBD2,-,TRBV18,TRBJ2-3,CASSRLAGGSTDTQYF,TGTGCCAGCTCACGACTAGCGGGGGGATCCACAGATACGCAGTATTTT
-,-,TRBV6-5,TRBJ1-2,CASYRGSNYGYTF,TGTGCCAGCTACCGGGGCAGTAACTATGGCTACACCTTC
-,-,TRBV10-3,TRBJ1-1,CASKEGAEAFF,TGTGCCTCCAAGGAGGGTGCTGAAGCTTTCTTT
-,-,TRBV5-1,TRBJ1-5,CASSLGRDQPQHF,TGCGCCAGCAGCTTGGGCAGAGATCAGCCCCAGCATTTT
-,-,TRBV6-6,TRBJ1-1,CASTDKSDTEAFF,TGTGCCAGCACCGACAAGTCGGACACTGAAGCTTTCTTT
TRBD1,-,TRBV27,TRBJ2-7,CASRPTGAIGEQYF,TGTGCCAGCAGACCGACAGGGGCAATAGGCGAGCAGTACTTC
TRBD1,-,TRBV9,TRBJ2-3,CASSAVNDRGGRTDTQYF,TGTGCCAGCAGCGCTGTGAACGACAGGGGAGGTCGCACAGATACGCAGTATTTT
-,-,TRBV28,TRBJ2-5,CASRSPGGGETQYF,TGTGCCAGCAGATCGCCAGGAGGGGGAGAGACCCAGTACTTC
-,-,TRBV7-9,TRBJ1-1,CASSGQQDKVAEAFF,TGTGCCAGCAGCGGGCAACAGGACAAGGTGGCTGAAGCTTTCTTT
-,-,TRBV19,TRBJ2-7,CASSISNDRMRFIYEQYF,TGTGCCAGTAGTATCTCAAATGACAGGATGAGGTTCATATACGAGCAGTACTTC
TRBD1,-,TRBV6-5,TRBJ1-1,CASSPDRGRAEAFF,TGTGCCAGCAGTCCGGACAGGGGTAGGGCTGAAGCTTTCTTT
-,-,TRBV6-1,TRBJ1-3,CASSVVSHTSGNTIYF,TGTGCCAGCAGTGTAGTGAGCCATACCTCTGGAAACACCATATATTTT
-,-,TRBV6-5,TRBJ1-2,CASSTLGRGRGYTF,TGTGCCAGCAGTACCCTGGGCAGGGGACGTGGCTACACCTTC
-,-,TRBV5-1,TRBJ2-5,CASSRGPGETQYF,TGCGCCAGCAGCCGGGGGCCGGGGGAGACCCAGTACTTC
-,-,TRBV28,TRBJ1-1,CASRYRVGGAFF,TGTGCCAGCAGGTACAGGGTAGGGGGAGCTTTCTTT
-,-,TRBV11-2,TRBJ1-3,CASSLDPGGNTIYF,TGTGCCAGCAGCTTAGACCCAGGAGGAAACACCATATATTTT
-,-,TRBV4-3,TRBJ1-3,CASSQGVGSGNTIYF,TGCGCCAGCAGCCAAGGGGTGGGATCTGGAAACACCATATATTTT
-,-,TRBV4-1,TRBJ1-3,CASSQNQILTGNTIYF,TGCGCCAGCAGCCAGAACCAGATACTGACTGGGAACACCATATATTTT
-,-,TRBV11-2,TRBJ2-1,CASSDTKTANEQFF,TGTGCCAGCAGCGACACTAAGACGGCGAATGAGCAGTTCTTC
-,-,TRBV15,TRBJ2-7,CATSRDPGVIYEQYF,TGTGCCACCAGCAGAGATCCCGGGGTTATCTACGAGCAGTACTTC
TRBD1,-,TRBV19,TRBJ2-1,CASTRGQEHNEQFF,TGTGCCAGTACTCGGGGACAGGAACACAATGAGCAGTTCTTC
-,-,TRBV7-2,TRBJ1-2,CASSLGVAVNYGYTF,TGTGCCAGCAGCTTAGGTGTAGCCGTTAACTATGGCTACACCTTC
-,-,TRBV19,TRBJ1-4,CASSGGGKKLFF,TGTGCCAGTAGTGGCGGGGGGAAAAAACTGTTTTTT
-,once,TRBV2,TRBJ1-2,CASIGGWYGYTF,TGTGCCAGCATCGGGGGCTGGTATGGCTACACCTTC
-,-,TRBV30,TRBJ1-6,CAWSVMVCSYNSPLHF,TGTGCCTGGAGTGTCATGGTCTGCTCCTATAATTCACCCCTCCACTTT
-,-,TRBV19,TRBJ2-5,CASSIRETQYF,TGTGCCAGTAGTATAAGAGAGACCCAGTACTTC
-,-,TRBV2,TRBJ1-2,CASRGLELGFRGYTF,TGTGCCAGCAGGGGACTGGAACTCGGCTTTCGAGGCTACACCTTC
-,-,TRBV19,TRBJ1-1,CASSQTEAFF,TGTGCCTCCTCCCAGACTGAAGCTTTCTTT
TRBD2,-,TRBV7-2,TRBJ2-5,CASSLGGGARNQYF,TGTGCCAGCAGCTTGGGCGGGGGGGCCCGGAACCAGTACTTC
-,-,TRBV19,TRBJ1-2,CASRDVQGGNYGYTF,TGTGCCAGTAGGGACGTTCAGGGAGGGAACTATGGCTACACCTTC